These 20 T cell receptor beta chains came from one sample sequenced in a study of CD8 T cells in Susac syndrome. Random hexamers served to reverse transcribe roughly 0.5 to 1 ug RNA. From the immunoSEQ multiplex PCR reads, TCRdb called clonotypes with MiXCR, one entry per CDR3 protein. The data show 250,000 to 300,000 distinct CDR3 sequences, with about 85% seen just once and over 0.1% held by the top ten. The material sequenced was CD8+ T cells from PBMCs. The source of these receptors is a human donor with multiple sclerosis.

This clonotype was found a few times. This chain links TRBV19 with TRBJ2-1, with 7 bases identical to TRBD2. V was clipped by 5 bases and J by 1 base; unmatched bases: 5. This CDR3 contains 15 residues. Looked up from germline, CDR1 is LNHDA and CDR2 is SQIVND (reference sequence). The CDR3 region has the DNA TGTGCCAGTAGTCCTCTAGCGGAGTCCTACAATGAGCAGTTCTTC. Protein sequence: CASSPLAESYNEQFF.

The rearrangement joins TRBV14 to TRBJ2-3; D may be TRBD1 or TRBD2 (5 bases each). The CDR3 extends over 15 amino acids. Germline CDR1 and CDR2: SGHDN and FVKESK. The ends were cut back, 3 bases at V and 3 bases at J, with 13 bases in the middle. CDR3 bases: TGTGCCAGCAGCCATAGACGGGGACCAACAGATACGCAGTATTTT. Amino acid sequence: CASSHRRGPTDTQYF. The full variable domain, completed using reference TRBV14 and TRBJ2-3, is EAGVTQFPSHSVIEKGQTVTLRCDPISGHDNLYWYRRVMGKEIKFLLHFVKESKQDESGMPNNRFLAERTGGTYSTLKVQPAELEDSGVYFCASSHRRGPTDTQYFGPGTRLTVL.

The gene calls are TRBV12-3 or TRBV12-4 and TRBJ2-3, with 8 bases lining up with TRBD1. V was pared by 6 bases and J by 6 bases, with 11 bases of the junction left unmatched. This CDR3 contains 15 residues. CDR3 nucleotides: TGTGCCAGCAGCACGTCGGACAGGGTGCGGGATACGCAGTATTTT. It is translated as CASSTSDRVRDTQYF.

A single count supports this clonotype. The V gene is TRBV10-3, the J gene TRBJ2-7; D unclear. The V and J ends lost 6 bases and 3 bases respectively, with 9 bases between them. The CDR3 is 12 residues long. CDR1 and CDR2 from the germline V gene are ENHRY and SYGVKD. This chain's CDR3 is CAISSDVYEQYF. DNA for the CDR3: TGTGCCATCAGCTCTGACGTCTACGAGCAGTACTTC.

The chain carries TRBV24-1 and TRBJ2-1; 10 nucleotides match TRBD1. CDR3 length equals 15 residues. Germline V gene lookup returns CDR1 KGHDR and CDR2 SFDVKD. The junction had 10 bases not matched to a gene; V was cut back by 10 bases and J by 5 bases. CDR3 residues: CATHPGTGDNNEQFF. CDR3 DNA sequence: TGTGCCACGCATCCCGGGACAGGGGACAACAATGAGCAGTTCTTC.

This chain links TRBV6-1 with TRBJ2-7; the D gene is possibly TRBD1 (5 bases). Trimming removed 7 bases at V and 0 bases at J, with 13 bases between. The CDR3 is made up of 14 amino acids. The V gene's germline CDR1 is MNHNS and CDR2 SASEGT. CDR3 DNA sequence: TGTGCCAGCACCCACACAGGATCCTCCTACGAGCAGTACTTC. Its translation is CASTHTGSSYEQYF.

The chain joins TRBV4-1 to TRBJ2-7; no clear D gene. Deletions cut 0 bases from V and 2 bases from J, with 11 bases between. The CDR3 spans 15 residues. The germline V gene encodes CDR1 MGHRA and CDR2 YSYEKL. In nucleotides, the CDR3 is TGCGCCAGCAGCCAAGAAAGTTCGGGTGCCTACGAGCAGTACTTC. It is translated as CASSQESSGAYEQYF.

The chain is built from TRBV20-1 and TRBJ2-5; 15 bases align to TRBD2. V dropped 0 bases and J dropped 5; count of bases not matched to a gene: 7. The CDR3 runs 17 residues. CDR1 is DFQATT, CDR2 SNEGSKA, per germline (reference sequence). The CDR3 sequence: CSARDGTSGRLGETQYF. CDR3 nucleotide sequence: TGCAGTGCTAGAGATGGGACTAGCGGGAGGTTGGGGGAGACCCAGTACTTC.

The genes are TRBV18 and TRBJ2-5; perhaps TRBD1 as D (5 bases). V lost 2 bases and J lost 1, with 14 bases in between. The V gene's germline CDR1 is KGHSH and CDR2 LQKENI. The length of the CDR3 is 16 residues. CDR3 nucleotides: TGTGCCAGCTCACCAGAGGTCAACAGGTTCCAAGAGACCCAGTACTTC. Translation: CASSPEVNRFQETQYF.

The rearrangement joins TRBV20-1 to TRBJ2-5; D is possibly TRBD2 (6 bases). V lost 0 bases to trimming and J lost 5 bases, with 16 bases between them. The CDR3 covers 15 residues. Per the germline V gene, CDR1 is DFQATT and CDR2 is SNEGSKA (reference sequence). The CDR3 DNA follows: TGCAGTGCTAGAGACCTTGGGCTAGCGCTGGAGACCCAGTACTTC. Its protein is CSARDLGLALETQYF.

This chain connects TRBV6-4 to TRBJ2-3; 10 nucleotides line up with TRBD1. The V gene end was trimmed by 8 bases and the J gene end by 4 bases; junction bases not matched to a gene: 3. CDR1 is MRHNA, CDR2 SNTAGT, per germline. This CDR3 region has 13 residues. Here the CDR3 reads CASGTGEADTQYF. CDR3 sequence (DNA): TGTGCCAGCGGGACAGGGGAGGCAGATACGCAGTATTTT.

The chain combines TRBV2 with TRBJ2-7; weak D call: TRBD2 (5 bases). V lost 3 bases and J lost 6, with 18 bases in between. Germline V gene data show CDR1 as SNHLY and CDR2 as FYNNEI. The CDR3 is 15 amino acids. The CDR3: CASSDGLTEASEQYF. In DNA form, the CDR3 reads TGTGCCAGCAGTGACGGACTTACCGAAGCTAGCGAGCAGTACTTC.

The V call is TRBV7-9, the J call TRBJ2-1; the match to TRBD2 covers 7 bases. V lost 4 bases, J lost 2 bases, and 8 bases stayed unmatched. There are 16 residues in the CDR3. Looked up from germline, CDR1 is SEHNR and CDR2 is FQNEAQ (reference sequence). The CDR3 protein is CASSSTSATAYNEQFF. The CDR3 DNA sequence: TGTGCCAGCAGCTCCACTAGCGCGACCGCCTACAATGAGCAGTTCTTC.

The chain employs TRBV5-6 and TRBJ1-6, with 7 bases fitting TRBD1. The J segment lost 11 bases and the V segment lost 2 bases, leaving 10 bases of the junction unmatched. CDR3 length: 15 amino acids. Germline V gene sequence: CDR1 SGHDT, CDR2 YYEEEE. CDR3 sequence reads: CASSFTGTVMAPLHF. CDR3 DNA sequence: TGTGCCAGCAGCTTTACCGGGACAGTGATGGCACCCCTCCACTTT.

The genes are TRBV15 and TRBJ1-1, with 7 bases lining up with TRBD1. The CDR3 runs to 13 residues. CDR1 LNHNV and CDR2 YYDKDF come from the germline V gene (reference sequence). V dropped 2 bases and J dropped 3; count of bases not matched to a gene: 0. CDR3 nucleotides: TGTGCCACCAGCAGACAGGGGGACACTGAAGCTTTCTTT. Protein sequence: CATSRQGDTEAFF.

The chain uses TRBV3-1 and TRBJ2-1; D remains ambiguous. V was cut by 1 base and J by 0 bases, with 13 bases left in between. This CDR3 is built from 17 residues. Germline CDR1 and CDR2: LGHDT and YNNKEL (reference sequence). CDR3: CASSQVKRLSSYNEQFF. CDR3 DNA: TGTGCCAGCAGCCAAGTGAAGCGCCTGAGCTCCTACAATGAGCAGTTCTTC.

The chain uses TRBV20-1 and TRBJ1-1; the D gene is possibly TRBD1 (6 bases). CDR1 and CDR2 (germline): DFQATT, SNEGSKA (reference sequence). CDR3 length: 17 amino acids. Trimming cost V 1 base and J 0 bases, with 18 bases left between them. CDR3 loop: CSARGERQAQMNTEAFF. For the CDR3, the DNA is TGCAGTGCTAGAGGAGAACGACAGGCTCAGATGAACACTGAAGCTTTCTTT.

V gene TRBV11-2 combines with J gene TRBJ2-3; TRBD1 matches 9 bases. V lost 0 bases to trimming and J lost 0 bases; unmatched junction nucleotides: 10. This CDR3 has 19 residues. Germline-derived CDR1 and CDR2 are SGHAT and FQNNGV. CDR3 in DNA: TGTGCCAGCAGCTTAGATGGGGACAGGGTCCTTTCTAGCACAGATACGCAGTATTTT. Amino acid sequence: CASSLDGDRVLSSTDTQYF.

This chain connects TRBV7-9 to TRBJ2-5; perhaps D is TRBD1 or TRBD2 (6 bases each). Germline CDR1 is SEHNR and CDR2 is FQNEAQ (reference sequence). This CDR3 is 15 amino acids long. The V gene lost 5 bases and the J gene lost 4 bases, with 17 bases spanning the gap. The CDR3 loop is CASSPVRGAGETQYF. As DNA, the CDR3 is TGTGCCAGCAGCCCTGTGAGGGGGGCCGGAGAGACCCAGTACTTC.

The rearrangement uses TRBV9 and TRBJ2-5; D not certain. CDR1 is SGDLS, CDR2 YYNGEE, per germline. This CDR3 comprises 13 residues. V lost 0 bases to trimming and J lost 3 bases, with 6 bases between them. This CDR3 is CASSVEWEETQYF. DNA for the CDR3: TGTGCCAGCAGCGTAGAATGGGAAGAGACCCAGTACTTC.